Sequencing of this T cell receptor beta chain was carried out in a study of blood T cell repertoires in COVID-19. Study information: The cDNA or gDNA used as material had been derived from T cells, B-cell-depleted T cells, or PBMCs.

Trimming left V 2 bases short and J 4 bases short, with 10 bases between. The CDR3 spans 15 residues. Germline-derived CDR1 and CDR2 are SGHDT and YYEEEE. The table came from immunoSEQ multiplex PCR; TCRdb's copy has only in-frame clones and leaves some out. This sample has around 160,000 clones, with around nine tenths found just once. The chain carries TRBV5-6 and TRBJ2-6; D uncertain. The clonotype was recovered from a woman aged 25 to 39 with acute COVID-19. The sample consisted of PBMCs or T cells enriched from blood (not recorded which). This chain's CDR3 is CASSFDAAGANVLTF. CDR3 in DNA: TGTGCCAGCAGCTTCGATGCGGCAGGGGCCAACGTCCTGACTTTC.